This T cell receptor (beta chain) was sequenced in a study of CD8+ T cells in alopecia areata. Study-wide results and caveats: TCR sharing across patients was less clear than in mice, possibly HLA-related. The study also sequences resident alphabeta T cells of normal skin in scalp samples. For lesional scalp, especially alopecia totalis/universalis, clonality was higher than in normal scalp.

Sorting separated CD4+ and CD8+ T cells out of PBMCs. V was shortened by 6 bases and J by 6 bases, with 11 bases between the two germline ends. The CDR3 runs to 12 residues. In germline, CDR1 is MNHNY, CDR2 SVGAGI (reference sequence). Extraction of RNA preceded its reverse transcription into cDNA, which served as the sequencing template. Generated by immunoSEQ multiplex PCR, the TCRdb table keeps only in-frame clones and is missing some. Of some 110,000 clones listed, over 60% are singletons. With regard to this clone: What it recognizes is unknown.

The sequencing input was CD4+ T cells sorted from blood. This TCR was sampled from a human donor in good health. The chain couples TRBV6-6 to TRBJ1-1; the D is unclear. The CDR3 reads CASRPAGAEAFF. The DNA of the CDR3 is TGTGCCAGCAGGCCCGCCGGAGCTGAAGCTTTCTTT.